This note documents a single T cell receptor beta chain sequence. Its antigen is as yet unknown. This entry is derived from a study of radiotherapy plus CTLA-4 blockade in lung cancer. About the study: Disease control was achieved by around 30% of patients, and objective responses by about 19%.

Those with chemo-refractory metastatic non-small-cell lung cancer were treated with focal radiation combined with CTLA-4 blockade using ipilimumab. Produced via immunoSEQ multiplex PCR; TCRdb's table is partial and in-frame only. The data contain about 73,000 clones, about nine tenths of them seen just once; the ten biggest clones take up 40%. Whole-study findings and limits: There was expansion of tumor-derived TCR clones in blood after radiotherapy plus ipilimumab. Interferon-beta and early blood T cell clone dynamics reportedly predicted response best.

This sequence was found in a human donor with non-small cell lung cancer that progressed on radiotherapy plus ipilimumab. The material was peripheral blood, obtained from a patient treated with radiotherapy plus ipilimumab.

The CDR3 loop reads CASTFRGGTEAFF. CDR3 DNA: TGTGCCAGCACTTTTCGGGGGGGCACTGAAGCTTTCTTT. The chain joins TRBV6-5 to TRBJ1-1, with D possibly TRBD1 on 5 matching bases. V dropped 7 bases and J dropped 4 bases, with 13 bases sitting between them. Germline CDR1 is MNHEY and CDR2 is SVGAGI. There are 13 residues in the CDR3.